This T cell receptor (beta chain) is from a study of regulatory dendritic cells for organ transplantation (dated 2017 in TCRdb). Broadly, across the study: Sorted naive and memory CD4+ and CD8+ T cells had their TCRbeta repertoires sequenced both before and after allostimulation with either regulatory or mature dendritic cells. Results the study describes overall, beyond this receptor: Allostimulation expanded memory CD8+ clones in both subjects, but regulatory dendritic cells appeared to induce more limited expansion than mature dendritic cells. Among the resting subsets, the most alloreactive TCR clonotypes were found in memory CD8+ T cells. Repertoires were highly diverse in naive CD4+ and CD8+ T cells, less diverse in memory cells, and most oligoclonal in memory CD8+ cells. Only a couple of subjects were sequenced, and the authors noted considerable between-individual heterogeneity in the alloreactive memory CD8+ T cell pool.

V sheds 5 bases and J sheds 4 bases, leaving 17 bases between their ends. The CDR3, from cysteine to phenylalanine, totals 15 residues. Solely the CDR3 DNA is kept, with 45 bases framed from the first base. The germline V gene gives CDR1 as MNHNS and CDR2 as SASEGT. Multiplexed two-step PCR with Vbeta-specific forward primers and Jbeta-specific reverse primers was used to amplify TCRbeta CDR3 regions. The TCRbeta libraries were sequenced on an Illumina instrument via the immunoSEQ service. On the study's bioinformatics: V, D and J genes were assigned using IMGT annotation, and counts were corrected for multiplex PCR bias using synthetic CDR3 analogues. In the immunoSEQ Analyzer, repertoire clonality was calculated as one minus the normalized Shannon entropy. Whether a clone counted as expanded was decided by Fisher's exact test with Benjamini-Hochberg false discovery rate control and a two-tailed cutoff of P<0.01. TCRdb took this table from immuneACCESS and kept in-frame rearrangements with V and J called. Such tables lack part of the clones; where checked against another copy, unresolved V genes explain under half of the gap, and the rest is unexplained. From that table come the V and J calls and clone size; the DNA was used to work out D and trimming. The sample table shows about 28,000 clones, and roughly 80% are seen once. The ten largest clonotypes hold approximately 0.094% of the sample.

FACS was used to sort naive T cells as CD45RA+ cells and memory T cells as CD45RO+ CD4+ or CD8+ cells. T cells for TCR sequencing came from a couple of healthy control subjects. For the mixed lymphocyte reactions, sorted T cell subsets left unstimulated acted as baseline controls. Genomic DNA was extracted with the Qiagen DNeasy Blood & Tissue Kit. This clone occurred once. It lacks a known antigen. No base quality values were provided; no much bigger clone lies one nucleotide off. The chain is encoded by TRBV6-1 joined to TRBJ1-2; a weak D assignment points to TRBD1 (5 bases agree). The sequenced sample was naive CD4+ T cells from blood. This specimen's cell subset or site label, interpreted: CD45RA+ naive T cells. The sequence was obtained from a human donor in good health. The DNA is TGTGCCAGCAGTCTTCTCCCAGGGAGGATCTATGGCTACACCTTC. This translates into CASSLLPGRIYGYTF.